This entry lists 22 T cell receptor beta chains sequenced from one sample in a study of T cells in Graves' hyperthyroidism and ophthalmopathy. Researchers took RNA transcripts and amplified the TCR beta CDR3 regions from them. The TCR CDR3 was amplified in a first-round RT-PCR using the HTBI primer set. Each CDR3 protein gets one entry after TCRdb re-called the multiplex PCR reads with MiXCR. The table has approximately 600,000 distinct CDR3 sequences, 16% seen once. The source material was blood. The receptors were gathered from a woman aged 25 to 45 with Graves' hyperthyroidism.

The chain uses TRBV7-9 and TRBJ2-2, with D maybe TRBD2 (6 bases). V dropped 5 bases and J dropped 2 bases, with 12 bases sitting between them. The CDR3 runs to 15 residues. CDR1 is SEHNR and CDR2 is FQNEAQ in the germline V gene (reference sequence). The CDR3 DNA follows: TGTGCCAGCAGCGCGGCGGGGTTAAACACCGGGGAGCTGTTTTTT. Its protein product is CASSAAGLNTGELFF.

This clonotype occurred many times. The DNA of the CDR3 is TGTGCCTGGAGTGAAGGACTAGCCGGGGAGGAGCAGTTCTTC. Its protein product is CAWSEGLAGEEQFF. This rearrangement joins TRBV30 to TRBJ2-1; 8 bases agree with TRBD2. Germline V gene data show CDR1 as GTSNPN and CDR2 as SVGIG (reference sequence). The CDR3 has 14 amino acids. V gave up 1 base and J gave up 10 bases; unmatched junction bases: 9.

This clonotype has ten or more counts. The chain combines TRBV6-2 or TRBV6-3 with TRBJ2-5; D is unclear. V lost 6 bases, J lost 4 bases, and 12 bases lay in between. The CDR3 spans 13 residues. CDR1 MNHEY and CDR2 SVGEGT come from the germline V gene. CDR3 sequence: CASSWLMRETQYF. Here the CDR3 DNA reads TGTGCCAGCAGCTGGTTAATGCGAGAGACCCAGTACTTC.

There are a few counts of this clonotype. The chain is built from TRBV12-3 or TRBV12-4 and TRBJ2-1; D not certain. V was cut by 1 base and J by 8 bases, with 9 bases left in between. The CDR3 length is 13 residues. CDR3 region: CASSLGVGDEQFF. The CDR3 DNA follows: TGTGCCAGCAGTTTAGGGGTCGGCGATGAGCAGTTCTTC.

This clonotype has more than one count but fewer than ten. The chain couples TRBV5-5 to TRBJ2-7; TRBD1 matches at 8 bases. The ends lost 5 bases at V and 1 base at J; junction bases unmatched: 20. CDR1 is SGHKS and CDR2 is YYEKEE in the germline V gene (reference sequence). There are 19 residues in the CDR3. The CDR3 bases are TGTGCCAGCAGTTATTCGACAGGGGAGTGGGGGCCATCATCCTACGAGCAGTACTTC. Encoded protein: CASSYSTGEWGPSSYEQYF.

This clonotype was observed at least ten times. The chain has TRBV5-1 and TRBJ2-5; 10 bases match TRBD2. The CDR3 extends over 15 amino acids. V was pared by 0 bases and J by 5 bases, with 4 bases of the junction left unmatched. In germline, CDR1 is SGHRS, CDR2 YFSETQ. In DNA, the CDR3 is TGCGCCAGCAGCTTGGAACTAGCGGGAAGGGAGACCCAGTACTTC. Translating it yields CASSLELAGRETQYF.

The rearrangement uses TRBV27 and TRBJ2-7, with 8 bases that match TRBD1. This CDR3 has 14 amino acids. V shed 6 bases, J shed 4 bases, and the junction held 8 bases outside the gene matches. Germline CDR1 and CDR2: MNHEY and SMNVEV (reference sequence). This chain's CDR3 is CASSHDRGPYEQYF. CDR3 in DNA: TGTGCCAGCAGCCACGACAGGGGACCTTACGAGCAGTACTTC.

In this sample, this clonotype turned up a few times. The chain joins TRBV9 to TRBJ2-3; D is unclear. V was pared by 0 bases and J by 1 base, with 6 bases between. This CDR3 spans 14 amino acids. CDR1 is SGDLS, CDR2 YYNGEE, per germline. The chain's CDR3 is CASSVGKGTDTQYF. The CDR3 nucleotides read TGTGCCAGCAGCGTAGGTAAAGGCACAGATACGCAGTATTTT.

At least ten counts were recorded for this clonotype. The V gene is TRBV29-1, the J gene TRBJ2-2; 7 bases are a match to TRBD2. V was clipped by 0 bases and J by 5 bases; unmatched bases: 6. The germline V gene encodes CDR1 SQVTM and CDR2 ANQGSEA. The CDR3 runs 15 residues. DNA for the CDR3: TGCAGCGTTGAAGATCGGGGGAGGGTAACCGGGGAGCTGTTTTTT. This sequence encodes CSVEDRGRVTGELFF.

The V and J genes are TRBV12-3 or TRBV12-4 and TRBJ1-5, with D uncertain. The CDR3 is 14 residues long. V shed 3 bases and J shed 1 base, with 7 bases lying between them. The DNA of the CDR3 is TGTGCCAGCAGTTTCGGGAAGAGCAATCAGCCCCAGCATTTT. It codes for CASSFGKSNQPQHF.

There are many counts of this clonotype. The V call is TRBV7-9, the J call TRBJ2-1; the D gene is possibly TRBD1 (6 bases). This CDR3 comprises 10 residues. Germline values: CDR1 SEHNR, CDR2 FQNEAQ (reference sequence). In nucleotides, the CDR3 is TGTGCGACCAGGGGTAATGAGCAGTTCTTC. This sequence encodes CATRGNEQFF.

This clonotype showed up many times. The chain is built from TRBV2 and TRBJ1-2; weak D call: TRBD1 (5 bases). V was shortened by 4 bases and J by 3 bases, with 9 bases between the two germline ends. CDR1 is SNHLY and CDR2 is FYNNEI in the germline V gene. The CDR3 spans 13 residues. The CDR3 sequence is CASSVEGDYGYTF. In DNA form, the CDR3 reads TGTGCCAGCAGTGTCGAAGGGGACTATGGCTACACCTTC. Supplemented by reference TRBV2 and TRBJ1-2, the full variable domain reads EPEVTQTPSHQVTQMGQEVILRCVPISNHLYFYWYRQILGQKVEFLVSFYNNEISEKSEIFDDQFSVERPDGSNFTLKIRSTKLEDSAMYFCASSVEGDYGYTFGSGTRLTVV.

This clonotype was found many times. The chain's CDR3 is CATSDPISVSSYNEQFF. The CDR3 bases are TGTGCCACCAGTGATCCCATTAGCGTGAGCTCCTACAATGAGCAGTTCTTC. This rearrangement joins TRBV24-1 to TRBJ2-1; D possibly corresponds to TRBD2 (5 bases). V was shortened by 3 bases and J by 0 bases, with 14 bases between the two germline ends. The CDR3 loop spans 17 amino acids. Germline V gives CDR1 KGHDR, CDR2 SFDVKD.

This chain joins TRBV7-9 and TRBJ2-5; TRBD1 might be the D (6 bases). The CDR3 is made up of 14 amino acids. The V gene lost 6 bases and the J gene lost 1 base, with 12 bases spanning the gap. The V gene's germline CDR1 is SEHNR and CDR2 FQNEAQ (reference sequence). In DNA form, the CDR3 reads TGTGCCAGCAGTACCCCAGGGGTCCAAGAGACCCAGTACTTC. Translation gives CASSTPGVQETQYF.

The rearrangement links TRBV9 to TRBJ1-1; D is unresolved. Per germline, CDR1 SGDLS and CDR2 YYNGEE. The CDR3 extends over 14 amino acids. The ends were cut back, 0 bases at V and 5 bases at J, with 11 bases in the middle. The CDR3 is CASSVGGGETEAFF. Here the CDR3 DNA reads TGTGCCAGCAGCGTAGGAGGTGGGGAAACTGAAGCTTTCTTT.

This clonotype was seen more than once but under ten times. V gene TRBV6-1 combines with J gene TRBJ2-7; 7 bases agree with TRBD1. Germline assignment: CDR1 MNHNS and CDR2 SASEGT. This CDR3 spans 13 amino acids. V trimming: 6 bases; J trimming: 3 bases; junction bases outside the gene matches: 5. Here the CDR3 reads CASSDRVDYEQYF. The CDR3 DNA is TGTGCCAGCAGCGACAGGGTAGACTACGAGCAGTACTTC.

The sample holds a few counts of this clonotype. The rearrangement uses TRBV28 and TRBJ1-5, with TRBD1 matching over 9 bases. The J segment lost 2 bases and the V segment lost 9 bases, leaving 11 bases of the junction unmatched. Germline CDR1 and CDR2: MDHEN and SYDVKM. The CDR3 sequence is 16 residues long. This CDR3 reads CARKFGQGTRNQPQHF. Here the CDR3 DNA reads TGTGCCAGAAAATTCGGACAGGGGACTCGCAATCAGCCCCAGCATTTT. Together with reference TRBV28 and TRBJ1-5, the CDR3 gives the full variable domain: DVKVTQSSRYLVKRTGEKVFLECVQDMDHENMFWYRQDPGLGLRLIYFSYDVKMKEKGDIPEGYSVSREKKERFSLILESASTNQTSMYLCARKFGQGTRNQPQHFGDGTRLSIL.

This clonotype has ten or more counts. The V gene is TRBV5-1, the J gene TRBJ1-1; D may be TRBD1 (6 bases). The CDR3 has 16 residues. Trimming removed 7 bases from V and 0 bases from J, with 19 bases in between. Germline CDR1 SGHRS, CDR2 YFSETQ. The CDR3 reads CASRLRGGAVNTEAFF. In DNA form, the CDR3 reads TGCGCCAGCCGGTTAAGGGGGGGGGCGGTGAACACTGAAGCTTTCTTT.

This clonotype was seen many times. The genes are TRBV3-1 and TRBJ2-7; 10 positions match TRBD2. Per germline, CDR1 LGHDT and CDR2 YNNKEL (reference sequence). CDR3 length: 15 residues. After removal of 4 bases from V and 6 bases from J, the junction contained 9 bases not matched to a gene. CDR3 bases: TGTGCCAGCAGCCGAGGGCTAGCGGGAGTTGGCGAGCAGTACTTC. Protein: CASSRGLAGVGEQYF.

This clonotype was counted a few times. A much more abundant neighbour one base away suggests this may be a read error. The chain combines TRBV28 with TRBJ1-2; 7 bases line up with TRBD1. The CDR3 contains 13 residues. Trimming cost V 6 bases and J 4 bases; bases outside gene matches: 5. CDR1 and CDR2 (germline): MDHEN, SYDVKM. The CDR3 DNA sequence: TGTGCCAGCAGCGGACAGGCGTTCTATGGCTACACCTTC. Its protein product is CASSGQAFYGYTF.

Regarding this clonotype: Its ends do not fully match the called genes, so a read error is possible. The chain links TRBV2 to TRBJ1-4; D gene unclear. This CDR3 is 15 amino acids long. Germline lookup yields CDR1 SNHLY and CDR2 FYNNEI. CDR3 protein: CASSENYDGAEKLLF. In DNA, the CDR3 is TGTGCCAGCAGTGAAAACTACGATGGTGCTGAAAAACTGCTTTTT. The whole variable domain, remainder taken from reference TRBV2 and TRBJ1-4, is EPEVTQTPSHQVTQMGQEVILRCVPISNHLYFYWYRQILGQKVEFLVSFYNNEISEKSEIFDDQFSVERPDGSNFTLKIRSTKLEDSAMYFCASSENYDGAEKLLFGSGTQLSVL.

This clonotype was counted many times. V is TRBV28 and J is TRBJ2-7, with a possible D match to TRBD1 (6 bases). The V gene's germline CDR1 is MDHEN and CDR2 SYDVKM. The V gene lost 8 bases and the J gene lost 2 bases, with 13 bases spanning the gap. The CDR3 runs to 13 residues. CDR3 bases: TGTGCCAGCCTACAGGGTTCAACCTACGAGCAGTACTTC. This encodes CASLQGSTYEQYF. Full variable domain (missing parts from reference TRBV28 and TRBJ2-7): DVKVTQSSRYLVKRTGEKVFLECVQDMDHENMFWYRQDPGLGLRLIYFSYDVKMKEKGDIPEGYSVSREKKERFSLILESASTNQTSMYLCASLQGSTYEQYFGPGTRLTVT.